This T cell receptor (beta chain) was profiled in a study of blood T cell repertoires in COVID-19. Study as a whole: PBMCs, B-cell-depleted T cells, or T cells were the source of the cDNA or gDNA that made up the material.

Measured with immunoSEQ multiplex PCR; TCRdb has only the in-frame clones, and not every one. This sample yields 85,000 or so clones, of which more than 80% are seen a single time; around a quarter belongs to the top ten. The sample comprised peripheral blood. The receptor's source is a man aged 50 to 60 with active or convalescent COVID-19.

CDR3 region: CATSDLGAGGTDTQYF. The CDR3 DNA reads TGTGCCACCAGTGATTTGGGAGCCGGGGGCACAGATACGCAGTATTTT. The V call is TRBV24-1, the J call TRBJ2-3; possible D gene TRBD2, 5 bases. Trimming removed 0 bases from V and 1 base from J, with 10 bases in between. This CDR3 region has 16 residues. The V gene's germline CDR1 is KGHDR and CDR2 SFDVKD.